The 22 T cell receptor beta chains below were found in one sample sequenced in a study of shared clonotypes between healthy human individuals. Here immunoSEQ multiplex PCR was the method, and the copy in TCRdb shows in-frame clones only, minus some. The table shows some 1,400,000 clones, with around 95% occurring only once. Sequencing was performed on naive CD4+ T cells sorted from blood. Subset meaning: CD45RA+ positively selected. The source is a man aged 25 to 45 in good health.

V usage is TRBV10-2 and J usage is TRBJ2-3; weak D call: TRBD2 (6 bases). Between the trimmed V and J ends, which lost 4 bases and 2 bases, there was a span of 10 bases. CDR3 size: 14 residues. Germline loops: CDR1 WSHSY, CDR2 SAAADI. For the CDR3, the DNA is TGCGCCAGCAGTGGCCGGGGGTACACAGATACGCAGTATTTT. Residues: CASSGRGYTDTQYF.

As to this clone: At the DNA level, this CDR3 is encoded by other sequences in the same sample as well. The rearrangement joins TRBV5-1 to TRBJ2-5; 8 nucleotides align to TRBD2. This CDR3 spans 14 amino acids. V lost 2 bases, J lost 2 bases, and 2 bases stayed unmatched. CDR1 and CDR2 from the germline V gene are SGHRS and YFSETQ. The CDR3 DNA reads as TGCGCCAGCAGCTTAACTAGCGGACAAGAGACCCAGTACTTC. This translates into CASSLTSGQETQYF.

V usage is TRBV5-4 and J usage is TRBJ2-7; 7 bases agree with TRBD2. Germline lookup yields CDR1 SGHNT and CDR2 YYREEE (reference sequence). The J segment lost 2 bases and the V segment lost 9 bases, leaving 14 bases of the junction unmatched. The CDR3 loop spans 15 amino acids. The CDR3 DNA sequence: TGTGCCACCACGATGCTTGCCAGCGGGGCCTACGAGCAGTACTTC. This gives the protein CATTMLASGAYEQYF.

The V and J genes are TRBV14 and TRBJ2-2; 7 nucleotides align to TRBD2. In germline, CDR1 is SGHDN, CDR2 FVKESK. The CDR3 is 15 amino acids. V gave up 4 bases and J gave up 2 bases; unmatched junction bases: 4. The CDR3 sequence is CASSRRGVNTGELFF. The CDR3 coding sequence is TGTGCCAGCAGCCGACGGGGGGTCAACACCGGGGAGCTGTTTTTT.

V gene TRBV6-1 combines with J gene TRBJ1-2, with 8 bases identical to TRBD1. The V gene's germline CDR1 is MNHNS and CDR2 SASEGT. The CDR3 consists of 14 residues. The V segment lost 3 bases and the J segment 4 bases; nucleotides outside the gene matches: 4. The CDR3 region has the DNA TGTGCCAGCAGTGACAGGGGGCAAGTCTATGGCTACACCTTC. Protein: CASSDRGQVYGYTF.

CDR3 in DNA: TGTGCCAGCAGTGCAGCACTAGCGGGAGTAAAGTGGCAGTTCTTC. This encodes CASSAALAGVKWQFF. V is TRBV6-4 and J is TRBJ2-1; 11 bases are shared with TRBD2. Per germline, CDR1 MRHNA and CDR2 SNTAGT. The CDR3 contains 15 residues. V was clipped by 4 bases and J by 12 bases; unmatched bases: 11.

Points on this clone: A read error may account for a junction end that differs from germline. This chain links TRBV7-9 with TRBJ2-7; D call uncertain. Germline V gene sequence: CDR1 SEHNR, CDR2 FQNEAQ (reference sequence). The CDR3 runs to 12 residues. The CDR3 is CASSLEVGYENF. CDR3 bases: TGTGCCAGCAGCTTAGAGGTCGGCTACGAGAACTTC.

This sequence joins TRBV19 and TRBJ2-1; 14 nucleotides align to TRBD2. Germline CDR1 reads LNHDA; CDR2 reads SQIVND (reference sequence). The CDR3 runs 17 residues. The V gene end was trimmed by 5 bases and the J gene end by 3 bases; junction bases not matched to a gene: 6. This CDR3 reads CASSVTSGRGVYNEQFF. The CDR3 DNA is TGTGCCAGTAGTGTGACTAGCGGGAGGGGGGTCTACAATGAGCAGTTCTTC.

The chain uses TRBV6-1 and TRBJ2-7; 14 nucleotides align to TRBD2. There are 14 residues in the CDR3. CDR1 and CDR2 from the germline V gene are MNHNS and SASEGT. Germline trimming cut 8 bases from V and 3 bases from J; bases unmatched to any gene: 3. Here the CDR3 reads CASRGLAGVYEQYF. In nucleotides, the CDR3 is TGTGCCAGCCGGGGACTAGCGGGGGTCTACGAGCAGTACTTC.

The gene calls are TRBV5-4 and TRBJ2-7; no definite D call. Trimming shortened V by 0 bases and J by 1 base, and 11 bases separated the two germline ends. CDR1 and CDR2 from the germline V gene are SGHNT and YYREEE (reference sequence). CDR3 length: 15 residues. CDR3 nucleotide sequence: TGTGCCAGCAGCTTGGCCGTGGCGAATTCCTACGAGCAGTACTTC. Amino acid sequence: CASSLAVANSYEQYF. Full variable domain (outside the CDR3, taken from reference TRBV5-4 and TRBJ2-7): ETGVTQSPTHLIKTRGQQVTLRCSSQSGHNTVSWYQQALGQGPQFIFQYYREEENGRGNFPPRFSGLQFPNYSSELNVNALELDDSALYLCASSLAVANSYEQYFGPGTRLTVT.

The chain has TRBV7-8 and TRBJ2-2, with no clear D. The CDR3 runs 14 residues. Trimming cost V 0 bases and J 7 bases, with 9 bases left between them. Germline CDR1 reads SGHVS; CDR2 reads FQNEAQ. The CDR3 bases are TGTGCCAGCAGCTTAGCGCGTCTGAGCGGGGAGCTGTTTTTT. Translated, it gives CASSLARLSGELFF.

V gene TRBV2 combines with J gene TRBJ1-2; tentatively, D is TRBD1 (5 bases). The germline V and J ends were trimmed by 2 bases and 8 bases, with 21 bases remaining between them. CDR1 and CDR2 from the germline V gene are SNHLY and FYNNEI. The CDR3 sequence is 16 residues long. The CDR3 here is CASSELGVSGLSGYTF. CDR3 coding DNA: TGTGCCAGCAGTGAATTAGGGGTGTCGGGCCTCAGCGGCTACACCTTC.

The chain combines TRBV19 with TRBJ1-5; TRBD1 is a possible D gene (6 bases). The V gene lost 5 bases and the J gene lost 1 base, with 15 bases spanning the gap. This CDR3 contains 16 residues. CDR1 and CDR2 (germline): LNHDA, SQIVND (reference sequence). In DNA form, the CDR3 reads TGTGCCAGTAGTGAGGGGGTGTTGCGGAGCAATCAGCCCCAGCATTTT. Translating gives CASSEGVLRSNQPQHF.

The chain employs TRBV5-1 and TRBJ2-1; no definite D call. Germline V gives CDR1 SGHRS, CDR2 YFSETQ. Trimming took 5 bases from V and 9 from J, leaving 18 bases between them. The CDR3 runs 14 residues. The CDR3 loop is CASSQESYSGEQFF. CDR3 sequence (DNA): TGCGCCAGCAGTCAGGAGTCCTATAGTGGTGAGCAGTTCTTC.

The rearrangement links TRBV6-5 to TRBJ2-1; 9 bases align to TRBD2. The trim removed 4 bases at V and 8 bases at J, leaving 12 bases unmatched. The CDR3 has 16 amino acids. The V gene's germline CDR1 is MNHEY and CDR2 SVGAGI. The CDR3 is CASSSLRGRALYEQFF. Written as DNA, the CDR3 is TGTGCCAGCAGTTCACTTCGCGGGAGGGCTTTATATGAGCAGTTCTTC.

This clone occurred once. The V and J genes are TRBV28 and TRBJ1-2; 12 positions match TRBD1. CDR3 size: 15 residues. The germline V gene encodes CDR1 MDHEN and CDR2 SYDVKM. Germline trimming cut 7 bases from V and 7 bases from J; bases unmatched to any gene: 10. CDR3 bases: TGTGCCAGCACCCAATCCGGGACAGGGGGCGTTGGCTACACCTTC. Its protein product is CASTQSGTGGVGYTF.

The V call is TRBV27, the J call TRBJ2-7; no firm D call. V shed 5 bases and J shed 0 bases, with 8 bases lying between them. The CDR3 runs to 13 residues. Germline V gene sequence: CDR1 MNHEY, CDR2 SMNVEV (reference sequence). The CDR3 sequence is CASSHPVSYEQYF. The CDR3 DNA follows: TGTGCCAGCAGTCATCCGGTCTCCTACGAGCAGTACTTC.

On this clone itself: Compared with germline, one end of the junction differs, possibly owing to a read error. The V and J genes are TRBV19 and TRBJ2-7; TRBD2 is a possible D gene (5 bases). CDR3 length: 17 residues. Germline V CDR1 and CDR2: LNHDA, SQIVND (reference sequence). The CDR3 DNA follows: TGTGCCAGTAGTATATCCGGGGTGTTGGCTGGTACCTACGGGCAGTACTTC. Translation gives CASSISGVLAGTYGQYF. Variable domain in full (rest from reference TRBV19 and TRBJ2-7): DGGITQSPKYLFRKEGQNVTLSCEQNLNHDAMYWYRQDPGQGLRLIYYSQIVNDFQKGDIAEGYSVSREKKESFPLTVTSAQKNPTAFYLCASSISGVLAGTYGQYFGPGTRLTVT.

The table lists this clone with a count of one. This CDR3 reads CASSLAGGETETQYF. The CDR3 DNA reads TGTGCCAGCAGCTTAGCAGGGGGCGAGACGGAGACCCAGTACTTC. The V call is TRBV7-2, the J call TRBJ2-5, with 7 nucleotides matching TRBD1. This CDR3 region has 15 residues. J lost 5 bases, V lost 0 bases, and 6 bases had no gene match. The germline gives CDR1 SGHTA, CDR2 FQGNSA. The complete variable domain, with remaining parts taken from reference TRBV7-2 and TRBJ2-5, reads GAGVSQSPSNKVTEKGKDVELRCDPISGHTALYWYRQSLGQGLEFLIYFQGNSAPDKSGLPSDRFSAERTGGSVSTLTIQRTQQEDSAVYLCASSLAGGETETQYFGPGTRLLVL.

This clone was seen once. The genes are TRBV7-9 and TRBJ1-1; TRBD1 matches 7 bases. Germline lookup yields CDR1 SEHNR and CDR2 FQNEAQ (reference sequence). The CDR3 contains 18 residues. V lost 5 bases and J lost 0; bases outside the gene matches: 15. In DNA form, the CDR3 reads TGTGCCAGCAGCCGATCCTTACAGGGACAGAGGATGAACACTGAAGCTTTCTTT. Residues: CASSRSLQGQRMNTEAFF.

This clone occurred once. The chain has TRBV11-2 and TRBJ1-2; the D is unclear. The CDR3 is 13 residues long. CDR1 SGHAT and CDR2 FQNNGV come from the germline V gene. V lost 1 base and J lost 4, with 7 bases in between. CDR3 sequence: CASSLGQTYGYTF. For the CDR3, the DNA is TGTGCCAGCAGCTTAGGCCAGACCTATGGCTACACCTTC.

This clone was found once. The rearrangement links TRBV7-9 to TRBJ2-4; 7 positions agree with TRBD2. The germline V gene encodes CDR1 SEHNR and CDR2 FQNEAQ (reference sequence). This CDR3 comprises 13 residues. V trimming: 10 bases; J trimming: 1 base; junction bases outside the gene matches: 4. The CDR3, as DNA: TGTGCCACTGGGGGAGGGGCCAAAAACATTCAGTACTTC. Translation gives CATGGGAKNIQYF.